Sequencing of this T cell receptor (beta chain) was carried out in a study of OX40 agonist ivuxolimab in advanced cancers. About the study: Ivuxolimab doses were 0.01, 0.1, 0.3, 1.5, 3 or 10 mg/kg every 2 weeks. Previous treatment with anti-PD-1, anti-PD-L1 or anti-CTLA-4 therapy was allowed; 40% had received some. General study results and limits: Also present in some nonresponders was a low level of normalized T-cell clonal expansion.

V was pared by 5 bases and J by 6 bases, with 26 bases between. The V gene's germline CDR1 is MDHEN and CDR2 SYDVKM. The CDR3 covers 18 residues. The repertoire was sequenced with immunoSEQ multiplex PCR; TCRdb's copy has only in-frame clones and lacks some. This table has about 98,000 clones, 85% to 95% appearing once. Details on this clone: Its antigen is undetermined.

The sequence came from an adult with an advanced solid tumor such as melanoma, head and neck, liver or kidney cancer. The rearrangement joins TRBV28 to TRBJ2-1; D perhaps matches TRBD1 (6 bases). The input for sequencing was CD4+ or CD8+ T cells sorted from blood, taken in a trial of the OX40 agonist ivuxolimab. The CDR3 reads CASSPALRGQRVVNEQFF. The DNA for the CDR3 is TGTGCCAGCAGTCCTGCGTTACGAGGACAGAGGGTAGTCAATGAGCAGTTCTTC.